The rows below give T cell receptor beta chains drawn from one sample of a study of cytomegalovirus exposure and HLA in healthy donors. The repertoire was sequenced with immunoSEQ multiplex PCR; TCRdb's copy has only in-frame clones and lacks some. The sample consists of 200,000 to 250,000 clones, around 80% of them appearing once. Sequenced sample: PBMCs. These TCRs come from a girl aged 2 to 10 in good health and CMV-seronegative. The CDR3 runs from the conserved cysteine through the conserved F or W. D genes are given only for firm matches. Some rows mark clone size as missing; the rest say once, few, many or name a class of expanded clone.

.	TRBV5-1	16	.	TRBJ1-1	TGCGCCAGCAGCTTGGGTTCAGGACTCACCAACACTGAAGCTTTCTTT	CASSLGSGLTNTEAFF
TRBD1	TRBV5-1	17	.	TRBJ1-2	TGCGCCAGCAGCACCCGGACAGGGGGCGAGATAATCTATGGCTACACCTTC	CASSTRTGGEIIYGYTF
.	TRBV29-1	12	.	TRBJ1-2	TGCAGCGTTGCGGCAGGAGGGTATGGCTACACCTTC	CSVAAGGYGYTF
TRBD2	TRBV7-2	17	.	TRBJ2-1	TGTGCCAGCAGCCCTCTAGCGGGGGGTAAGTCCTACAATGAGCAGTTCTTC	CASSPLAGGKSYNEQFF
.	TRBV27	17	.	TRBJ2-1	TGTGCCAGCAGTTTACAGGGGACGGTGAGCTCCTACAATGAGCAGTTCTTC	CASSLQGTVSSYNEQFF
.	TRBV11-1	14	.	TRBJ2-1	TGTGCCAGCTCGCGACTGCCAGCGGCCAATGAGCAGTTCTTC	CASSRLPAANEQFF
.	TRBV4-1	12	.	TRBJ2-2	TGCGCCAGCAGCGTGCCGGGGATGGAGCTGTTTTTT	CASSVPGMELFF
.	TRBV2	12	.	TRBJ1-5	TGTGCCAGCAGTGACGACAGCCAGCCCCAGCATTTT	CASSDDSQPQHF
TRBD2	TRBV5-4	16	.	TRBJ2-3	TGTGCCAGCAGCGGTACTCGAGCGGGACCGGGAGATACGCAGTATTTT	CASSGTRAGPGDTQYF
TRBD2	TRBV5-4	17	once	TRBJ2-7	TGTGCCAGCAGCCCCAAACCCGGACTAGCGGAGTCCTACGAGCAGTACTTC	CASSPKPGLAESYEQYF
.	TRBV7-9	14	.	TRBJ2-7	TGTGCCAGCAGCTTAGGCAGGGGGGACTACGAGCAGTACTTC	CASSLGRGDYEQYF
TRBD2	TRBV5-1	17	.	TRBJ2-5	TGCGCCAGCAGCTTGGGGACTAGCGGGAGGATTGACGAGACCCAGTACTTC	CASSLGTSGRIDETQYF
.	TRBV13	14	once	TRBJ2-7	TGTGCCAGCAGCCAACCAGAGGAGGGTAGCGAGCAGTACTTC	CASSQPEEGSEQYF
.	TRBV13	18	.	TRBJ2-7	TGTGCCAGCAGCCTGAGTGGCTACCGACTACAGGGGGAGGGCGAGCAGTACTTC	CASSLSGYRLQGEGEQYF
.	TRBV15	15	.	TRBJ2-5	TGTGCCACCTCTGTTTGGCTTTCTGATCAAGAGACCCAGTACTTC	CATSVWLSDQETQYF
.	TRBV5-6	13	.	TRBJ2-1	TGTGCCAACAGCGTCACTAGCTACAATGAGCAGTTCTTC	CANSVTSYNEQFF
TRBD1	TRBV9	18	.	TRBJ2-3	TGTGCCAGCAGAGGGGGAACAGGGGGGAGCGGGTCCACAGATACGCAGTATTTT	CASRGGTGGSGSTDTQYF
.	TRBV7-6	16	.	TRBJ2-7	TGTGCCAGCAGCTTAGACGCCGGGTCTTCCCTACTGGAGCAGTACTTC	CASSLDAGSSLLEQYF
TRBD1	TRBV6-1	15	.	TRBJ2-3	TGTGCCAGCAGTGAAGCGACAGGGGGCACAGATACGCAGTATTTT	CASSEATGGTDTQYF
TRBD2	TRBV5-4	14	.	TRBJ2-1	TGTGCCAGCAGCACCGGGACTAGTGGCAATGAGCAGTTCTTC	CASSTGTSGNEQFF
TRBD2	TRBV6-1	18	.	TRBJ2-7	TGTGCCAGCAGTGAAGTGGGACTAGCGGGGGGCCCGCCCTACGAGCAGTACTTC	CASSEVGLAGGPPYEQYF
TRBD2	TRBV19	15	few	TRBJ2-2	TGTGCCAGTAGTGACGGACTAGATATAAGCAGGGAGCTGTTTTTT	CASSDGLDISRELFF
TRBD1	TRBV6-5	14	.	TRBJ1-5	TGTGCCAGCAGGTCACAGGGGGATAATCAGCCCCAGCATTTT	CASRSQGDNQPQHF
.	TRBV15	15	.	TRBJ2-1	TGTGCCACCAGCAGAGTGTTCGGGGGAGCCGGTGAGCAGTTCTTC	CATSRVFGGAGEQFF
.	TRBV7-2	15	few	TRBJ1-3	TGTGCCAGCAGCTTATATGGAGGGGACGGAAACACCATATATTTT	CASSLYGGDGNTIYF
TRBD1	TRBV12-5	16	.	TRBJ2-7	TGTGCTAGTGGTTTCGTGGTCCGGGACAGGGATTACGAGCAGTACTTC	CASGFVVRDRDYEQYF
.	TRBV25-1	15	.	TRBJ1-2	TGTGCCAGCAGAGGATCAACCGGGGGGAGCTATGGCTACACCTTC	CASRGSTGGSYGYTF
TRBD1	TRBV10-1	15	once	TRBJ2-7	TGCGCCAGCAGTGAGGTAGGGGGCCCTGGGTACGAGCAGTACTTC	CASSEVGGPGYEQYF
.	TRBV19	14	once	TRBJ2-3	TGTGCCAGTTCAAACTTCGTTAGCACAGATACGCAGTATTTT	CASSNFVSTDTQYF
TRBD1	TRBV5-4	12	few	TRBJ1-1	TGTGCCAGCAGTTCCGGACAGGGTGAAGCTTTCTTT	CASSSGQGEAFF